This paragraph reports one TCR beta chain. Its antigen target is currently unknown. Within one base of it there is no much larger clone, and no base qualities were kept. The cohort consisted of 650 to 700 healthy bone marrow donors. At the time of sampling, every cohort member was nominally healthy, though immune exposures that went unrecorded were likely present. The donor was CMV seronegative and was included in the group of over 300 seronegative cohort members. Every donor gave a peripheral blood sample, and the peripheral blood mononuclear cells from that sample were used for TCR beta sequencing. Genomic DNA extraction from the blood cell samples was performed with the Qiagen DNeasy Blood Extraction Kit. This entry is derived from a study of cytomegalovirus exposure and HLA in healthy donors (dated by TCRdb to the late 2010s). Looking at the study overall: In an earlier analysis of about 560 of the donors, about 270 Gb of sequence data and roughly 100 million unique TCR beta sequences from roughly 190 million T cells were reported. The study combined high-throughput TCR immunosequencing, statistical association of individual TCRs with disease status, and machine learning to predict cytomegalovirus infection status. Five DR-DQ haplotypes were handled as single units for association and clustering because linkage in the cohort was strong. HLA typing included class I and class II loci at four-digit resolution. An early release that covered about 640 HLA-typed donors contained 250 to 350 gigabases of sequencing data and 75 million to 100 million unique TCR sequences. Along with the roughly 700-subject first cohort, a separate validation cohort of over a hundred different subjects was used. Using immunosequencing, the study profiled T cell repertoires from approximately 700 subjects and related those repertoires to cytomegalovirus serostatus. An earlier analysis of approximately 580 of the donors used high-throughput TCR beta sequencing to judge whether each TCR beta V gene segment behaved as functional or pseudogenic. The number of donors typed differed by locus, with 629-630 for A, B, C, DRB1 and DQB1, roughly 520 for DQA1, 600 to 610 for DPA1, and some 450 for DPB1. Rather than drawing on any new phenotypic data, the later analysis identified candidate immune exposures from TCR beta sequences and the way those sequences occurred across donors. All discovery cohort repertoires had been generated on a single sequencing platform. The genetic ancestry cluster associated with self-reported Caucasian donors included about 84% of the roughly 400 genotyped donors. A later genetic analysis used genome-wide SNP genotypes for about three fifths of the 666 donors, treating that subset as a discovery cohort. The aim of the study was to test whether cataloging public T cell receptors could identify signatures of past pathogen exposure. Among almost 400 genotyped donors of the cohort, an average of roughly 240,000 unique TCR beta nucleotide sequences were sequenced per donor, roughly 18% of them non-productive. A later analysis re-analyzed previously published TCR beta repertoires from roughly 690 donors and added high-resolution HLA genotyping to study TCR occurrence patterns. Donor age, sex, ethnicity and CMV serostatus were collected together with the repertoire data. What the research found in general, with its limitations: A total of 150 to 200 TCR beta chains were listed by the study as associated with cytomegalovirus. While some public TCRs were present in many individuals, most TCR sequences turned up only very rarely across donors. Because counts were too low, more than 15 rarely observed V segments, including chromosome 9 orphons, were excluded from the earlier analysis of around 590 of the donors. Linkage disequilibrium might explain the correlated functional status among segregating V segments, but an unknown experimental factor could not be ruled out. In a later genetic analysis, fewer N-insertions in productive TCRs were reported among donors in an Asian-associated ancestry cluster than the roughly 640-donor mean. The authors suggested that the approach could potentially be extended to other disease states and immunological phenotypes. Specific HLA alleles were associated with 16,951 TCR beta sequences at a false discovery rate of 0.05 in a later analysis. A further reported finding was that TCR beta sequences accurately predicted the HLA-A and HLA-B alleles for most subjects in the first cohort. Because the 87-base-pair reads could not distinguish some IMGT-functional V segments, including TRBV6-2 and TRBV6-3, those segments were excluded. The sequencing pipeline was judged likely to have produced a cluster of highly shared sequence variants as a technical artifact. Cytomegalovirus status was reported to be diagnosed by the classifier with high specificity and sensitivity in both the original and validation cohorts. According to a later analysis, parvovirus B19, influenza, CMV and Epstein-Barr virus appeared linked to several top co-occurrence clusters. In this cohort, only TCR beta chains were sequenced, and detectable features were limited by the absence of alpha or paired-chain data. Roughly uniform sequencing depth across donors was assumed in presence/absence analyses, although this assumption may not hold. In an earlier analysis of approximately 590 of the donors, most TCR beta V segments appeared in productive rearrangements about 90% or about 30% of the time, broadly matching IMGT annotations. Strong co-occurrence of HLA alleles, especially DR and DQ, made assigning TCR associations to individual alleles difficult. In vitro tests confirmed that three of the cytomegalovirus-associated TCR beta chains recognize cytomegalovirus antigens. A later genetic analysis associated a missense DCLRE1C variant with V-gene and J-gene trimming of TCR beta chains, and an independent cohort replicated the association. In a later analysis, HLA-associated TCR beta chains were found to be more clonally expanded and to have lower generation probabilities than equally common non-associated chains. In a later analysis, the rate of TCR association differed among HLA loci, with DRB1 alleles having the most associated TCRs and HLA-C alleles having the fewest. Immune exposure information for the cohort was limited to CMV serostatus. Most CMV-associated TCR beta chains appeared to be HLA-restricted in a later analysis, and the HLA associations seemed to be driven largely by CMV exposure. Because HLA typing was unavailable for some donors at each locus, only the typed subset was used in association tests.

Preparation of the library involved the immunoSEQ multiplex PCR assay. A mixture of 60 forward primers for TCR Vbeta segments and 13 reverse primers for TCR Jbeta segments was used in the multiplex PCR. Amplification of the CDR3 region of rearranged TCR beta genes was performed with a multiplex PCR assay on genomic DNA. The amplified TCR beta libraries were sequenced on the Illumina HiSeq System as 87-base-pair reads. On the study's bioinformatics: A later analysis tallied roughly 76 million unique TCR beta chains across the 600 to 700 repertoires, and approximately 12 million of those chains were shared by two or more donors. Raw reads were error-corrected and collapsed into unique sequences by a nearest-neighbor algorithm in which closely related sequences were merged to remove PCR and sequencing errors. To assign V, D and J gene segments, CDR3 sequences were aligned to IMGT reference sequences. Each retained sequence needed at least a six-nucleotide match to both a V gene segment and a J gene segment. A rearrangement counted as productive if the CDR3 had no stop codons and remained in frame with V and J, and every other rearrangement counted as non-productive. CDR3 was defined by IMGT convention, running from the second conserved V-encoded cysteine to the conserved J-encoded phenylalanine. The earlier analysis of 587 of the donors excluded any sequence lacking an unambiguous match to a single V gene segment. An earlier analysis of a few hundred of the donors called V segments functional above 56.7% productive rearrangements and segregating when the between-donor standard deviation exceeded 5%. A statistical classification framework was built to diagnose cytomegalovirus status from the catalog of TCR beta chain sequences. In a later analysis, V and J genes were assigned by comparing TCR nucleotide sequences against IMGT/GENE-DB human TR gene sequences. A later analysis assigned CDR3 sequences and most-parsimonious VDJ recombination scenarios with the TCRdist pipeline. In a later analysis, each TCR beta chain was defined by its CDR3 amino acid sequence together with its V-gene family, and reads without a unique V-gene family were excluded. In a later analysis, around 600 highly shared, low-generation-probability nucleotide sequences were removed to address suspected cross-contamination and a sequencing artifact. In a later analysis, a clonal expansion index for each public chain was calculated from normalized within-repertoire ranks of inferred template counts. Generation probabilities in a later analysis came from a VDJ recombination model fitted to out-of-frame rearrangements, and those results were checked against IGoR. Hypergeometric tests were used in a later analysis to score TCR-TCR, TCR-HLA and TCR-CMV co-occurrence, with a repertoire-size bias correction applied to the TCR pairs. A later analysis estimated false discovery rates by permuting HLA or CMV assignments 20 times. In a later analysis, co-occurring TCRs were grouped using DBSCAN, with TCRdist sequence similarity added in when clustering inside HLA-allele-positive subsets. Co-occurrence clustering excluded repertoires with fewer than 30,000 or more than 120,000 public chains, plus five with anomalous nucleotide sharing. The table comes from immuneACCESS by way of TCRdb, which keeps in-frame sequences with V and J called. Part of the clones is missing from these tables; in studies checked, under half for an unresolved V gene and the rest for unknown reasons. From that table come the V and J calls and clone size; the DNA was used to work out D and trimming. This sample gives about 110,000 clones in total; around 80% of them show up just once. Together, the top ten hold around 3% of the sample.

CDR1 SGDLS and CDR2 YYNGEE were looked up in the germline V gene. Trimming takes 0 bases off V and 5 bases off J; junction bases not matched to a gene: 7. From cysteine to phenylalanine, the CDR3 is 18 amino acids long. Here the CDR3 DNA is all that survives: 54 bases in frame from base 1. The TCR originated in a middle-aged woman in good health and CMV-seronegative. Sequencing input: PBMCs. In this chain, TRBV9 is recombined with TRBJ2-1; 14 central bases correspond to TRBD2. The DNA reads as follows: TGTGCCAGCAGCGTAGGACTAGCGGGAGGGCTGATGGACAATGAGCAGTTCTTC. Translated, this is CASSVGLAGGLMDNEQFF.